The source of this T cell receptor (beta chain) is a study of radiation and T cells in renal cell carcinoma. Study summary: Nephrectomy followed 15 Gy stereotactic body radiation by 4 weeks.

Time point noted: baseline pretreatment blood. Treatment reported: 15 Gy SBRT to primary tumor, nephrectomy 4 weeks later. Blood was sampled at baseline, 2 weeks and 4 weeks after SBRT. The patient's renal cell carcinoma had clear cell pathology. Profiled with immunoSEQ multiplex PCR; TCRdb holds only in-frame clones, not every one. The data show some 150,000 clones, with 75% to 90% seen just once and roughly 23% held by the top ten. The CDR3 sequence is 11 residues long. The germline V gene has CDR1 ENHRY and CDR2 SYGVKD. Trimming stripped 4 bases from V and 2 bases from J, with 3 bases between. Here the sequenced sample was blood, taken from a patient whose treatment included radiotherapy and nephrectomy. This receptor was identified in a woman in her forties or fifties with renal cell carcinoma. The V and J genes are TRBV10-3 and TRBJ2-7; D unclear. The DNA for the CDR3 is TGTGCCATCAGTGGAGCCTACGAGCAGTACTTC. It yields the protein CAISGAYEQYF.